The sequence of this TCR beta chain was determined in a study of control samples from healthy donors and cancer patients. This clone was seen a few times. Produced via immunoSEQ multiplex PCR; TCRdb's table is partial and in-frame only. The data show 120,000 or so clones, with approximately 92% seen just once and almost 2.5% held by the top ten. The CDR3 runs to 16 residues. Trimming pared 5 bases from V and 0 bases from J, leaving 14 bases between. CDR1 and CDR2 (germline): SNHLY, FYNNEI. The sequence came from a man in his late teens or twenties in good health. The chain recombines TRBV2 with TRBJ1-5; weak D call: TRBD1 (5 bases). The sequenced sample was blood. In DNA form, the CDR3 reads TGTGCCAGCAGTAGTCAGGGCAAGGGTAGCAATCAGCCCCAGCATTTT. Translated: CASSSQGKGSNQPQHF.